These 23 T cell receptor beta chains share one sample of origin, sequenced in a study of type 1 regulatory T cells. No antigen has been identified for these receptors. TCRdb fed the reads into MiXCR, producing one record per CDR3 protein. The sample lists roughly 65,000 distinct CDR3 sequences, 49% occurring once. Sequenced: cultured non-Tr1 T cells, either the whole culture or a sorted T cell fraction (not recorded which). The source of these receptors is a human donor in good health.

The chain employs TRBV9 and TRBJ2-5; D gene uncertain. Germline CDR1 and CDR2: SGDLS and YYNGEE. The CDR3 loop spans 14 amino acids. Trimming stripped 3 bases from V and 5 bases from J, with 14 bases between. As DNA, the CDR3 is TGTGCCAGCAGCGCTGGGCCCCTGGGGGAGACCCAGTACTTC. Translated: CASSAGPLGETQYF. Filled out from reference TRBV9 and TRBJ2-5, the complete variable domain reads DSGVTQTPKHLITATGQRVTLRCSPRSGDLSVYWYQQSLDQGLQFLIQYYNGEERAKGNILERFSAQQFPDLHSELNLSSLELGDSALYFCASSAGPLGETQYFGPGTRLLVL.

The chain couples TRBV5-1 to TRBJ2-4; 7 bases agree with TRBD2. The V gene's germline CDR1 is SGHRS and CDR2 YFSETQ. V trimming: 4 bases; J trimming: 3 bases; junction bases outside the gene matches: 10. The CDR3 loop spans 16 amino acids. In DNA, the CDR3 is TGCGCCAGCAGCCCAGGCGGGGGAATTGACAAAAACATTCAGTACTTC. Translation gives CASSPGGGIDKNIQYF.

The chain is built from TRBV4-3 and TRBJ1-4; D is unresolved. Trimming shortened V by 0 bases and J by 4 bases, and 9 bases separated the two germline ends. Germline V CDR1 and CDR2: LGHNA, YSLEER. CDR3 length: 15 residues. The chain's CDR3 is CASSQDPGINEKLFF. CDR3 DNA sequence: TGCGCCAGCAGCCAAGATCCCGGGATTAATGAAAAACTGTTTTTT.

This clonotype has more than one count but fewer than ten. The chain has TRBV12-3 or TRBV12-4 and TRBJ1-1; no clear D gene. CDR3 length: 13 residues. Trimming left V 3 bases short and J 5 bases short, with 10 bases between. CDR3 sequence reads: CASSFAGSTEAFF. In DNA form, the CDR3 reads TGTGCCAGCAGTTTCGCAGGAAGTACTGAAGCTTTCTTT.

This clonotype was detected a few times. V usage is TRBV2 and J usage is TRBJ2-7; D tentatively reads TRBD1 or TRBD2 (5 bases each). Germline loops: CDR1 SNHLY, CDR2 FYNNEI. The CDR3 is made up of 16 amino acids. V lost 1 base and J lost 3, with 16 bases in between. The DNA of the CDR3 is TGTGCCAGCAGTGAAGATCGGGGCAGGGACGTCTACGAGCAGTACTTC. Protein sequence: CASSEDRGRDVYEQYF.

This clonotype appeared a few times. The chain recombines TRBV5-1 with TRBJ2-7, with TRBD2 as a possible D gene (7 bases). CDR1 SGHRS and CDR2 YFSETQ come from the germline V gene. The CDR3 runs to 13 residues. V lost 4 bases and J lost 1, with 9 bases in between. The CDR3 coding sequence is TGCGCCAGCAGCAGGGGGGGATCCTACGAGCAGTACTTC. Amino acid sequence: CASSRGGSYEQYF.

The chain carries TRBV2 and TRBJ1-5; D call uncertain. The CDR3 is made up of 14 amino acids. Trimming stripped 4 bases from V and 1 base from J, with 8 bases between. Per germline, CDR1 SNHLY and CDR2 FYNNEI. The CDR3: CASSAGRSNQPQHF. DNA for the CDR3: TGTGCCAGCAGTGCGGGAAGGAGCAATCAGCCCCAGCATTTT.

This clonotype was recorded a few times. This chain links TRBV20-1 with TRBJ1-2, with D possibly being TRBD1 (5 bases). Germline V lookup: CDR1 DFQATT, CDR2 SNEGSKA (reference sequence). V lost 5 bases, J lost 2 bases, and 15 bases lay in between. The CDR3 is 14 residues long. CDR3 loop: CSAAREWGNYGYTF. As DNA, the CDR3 is TGCAGTGCTGCCAGGGAATGGGGCAACTATGGCTACACCTTC.

The sample holds a few counts of this clonotype. The V call is TRBV12-3 or TRBV12-4, the J call TRBJ2-2; TRBD1 is a possible D gene (5 bases). Trimming stripped 6 bases from V and 6 bases from J, with 11 bases between. CDR3 size: 13 residues. In DNA form, the CDR3 reads TGTGCCAGCAGGGCTACAGGTTCCGGGGAGCTGTTTTTT. It encodes CASRATGSGELFF.

The chain combines TRBV20-1 with TRBJ1-4; TRBD1 might be the D (5 bases). Per germline, CDR1 DFQATT and CDR2 SNEGSKA (reference sequence). V was shortened by 1 base and J by 8 bases, with 14 bases between the two germline ends. There are 14 residues in the CDR3. The CDR3 loop is CSARVGGLGEKLFF. In DNA form, the CDR3 reads TGCAGTGCTAGAGTGGGGGGGTTAGGAGAAAAACTGTTTTTT.

The gene calls are TRBV18 and TRBJ2-5, with D possibly being TRBD1 (6 bases). Germline CDR1 is KGHSH and CDR2 is LQKENI. The CDR3 has 14 amino acids. V lost 3 bases and J 0 bases, leaving 8 bases between the germline ends. As DNA, the CDR3 is TGTGCCAGCTCACCTACAGGGAACCAAGAGACCCAGTACTTC. This sequence encodes CASSPTGNQETQYF. Variable domain in full (rest from reference TRBV18 and TRBJ2-5): NAGVMQNPRHLVRRRGQEARLRCSPMKGHSHVYWYRQLPEEGLKFMVYLQKENIIDESGMPKERFSAEFPKEGPSILRIQQVVRGDSAAYFCASSPTGNQETQYFGPGTRLLVL.

Regarding this clonotype: A clone one base away is much larger, so this may be a read error. V is TRBV7-9 and J is TRBJ1-6; a possible D gene is TRBD1 (5 bases). V shed 0 bases and J shed 7 bases, with 10 bases lying between them. There are 15 residues in the CDR3. From germline, CDR1 is SEHNR and CDR2 FQNEAQ (reference sequence). This chain's CDR3 is CASSLAVGGNSPLHF. The CDR3 DNA sequence: TGTGCCAGCAGCTTAGCAGTGGGGGGAAATTCACCCCTCCACTTT.

The chain combines TRBV20-1 with TRBJ2-1, with D perhaps matching TRBD2 (6 bases). This CDR3 is built from 18 residues. Germline assignment: CDR1 DFQATT and CDR2 SNEGSKA (reference sequence). The V and J ends lost 2 bases and 4 bases respectively, with 24 bases between them. The CDR3 bases are TGCAGTGCTAGAATTACGCCGGGACGGGAGAGGGGATACAATGAGCAGTTCTTC. Translated: CSARITPGRERGYNEQFF.

The rearrangement uses TRBV7-2 and TRBJ2-3, with a possible D match to TRBD1 (5 bases). CDR3 length: 14 residues. Germline CDR1 is SGHTA and CDR2 is FQGNSA. Trimming stripped 8 bases from V and 6 bases from J, with 18 bases between. DNA of the CDR3: TGTGCCAGCGTTCCCAAGGCAGGGTTGGATACGCAGTATTTT. It is translated as CASVPKAGLDTQYF.

The gene calls are TRBV6-2 or TRBV6-3 and TRBJ1-1; perhaps TRBD1 as D (6 bases). V was trimmed by 6 bases and J by 3 bases, leaving 23 bases between them. Per germline, CDR1 MNHEY and CDR2 SVGEGT. The CDR3 sequence is 17 residues long. CDR3 protein: CASSPVSRGAAHTEAFF. The DNA for the CDR3 is TGTGCCAGCAGCCCCGTCTCCAGGGGCGCGGCCCACACTGAAGCTTTCTTT.

This clonotype rates as medium-sized. This sequence joins TRBV5-1 and TRBJ2-3, with 10 bases fitting TRBD2. The CDR3 has 16 residues. Losses at the gene ends were 2 bases for V and 0 bases for J; bases not matched to a gene: 3. Germline assignment: CDR1 SGHRS and CDR2 YFSETQ. CDR3 loop: CASSFTSGVSTDTQYF. CDR3 sequence (DNA): TGCGCCAGCAGCTTTACTAGCGGGGTTAGCACAGATACGCAGTATTTT.

This clonotype has just a few counts. The V gene is TRBV27, the J gene TRBJ1-2, with 11 bases aligning to TRBD1. The CDR3 spans 17 residues. Per the germline V gene, CDR1 is MNHEY and CDR2 is SMNVEV (reference sequence). Trimming at V came to 8 bases and at J to 7 bases, leaving 18 bases not matched to a gene. The CDR3 reads CASSDVRTGGVFSGYTF. In DNA, the CDR3 is TGTGCCAGCTCCGACGTGAGGACAGGGGGCGTTTTTTCTGGCTACACCTTC.

V is TRBV6-6 and J is TRBJ1-1; no firm D call. The CDR3 is made up of 9 amino acids. Germline CDR1 is MNHNY and CDR2 is SVGAGI (reference sequence). Trimming cost V 4 bases and J 8 bases, with 2 bases left between them. CDR3 coding DNA: TGTGCCAGCAGTTTAGAAGCTTTCTTT. Its protein product is CASSLEAFF.

This clonotype was observed a handful of times. The chain couples TRBV28 to TRBJ2-7; D uncertain. The CDR3 extends over 12 amino acids. V was trimmed by 2 bases and J by 4 bases, leaving 6 bases between them. Per the germline V gene, CDR1 is MDHEN and CDR2 is SYDVKM. The CDR3 reads CASSLGRYEQYF. The CDR3 DNA reads TGTGCCAGCAGTTTAGGGCGATACGAGCAGTACTTC.

The genes are TRBV5-5 and TRBJ2-1; the D gene is possibly TRBD1 (6 bases). CDR3 length: 15 residues. From germline, CDR1 is SGHKS and CDR2 YYEKEE (reference sequence). V was trimmed by 0 bases and J by 8 bases, leaving 15 bases between them. CDR3 in amino acids: CASSLEGRGWDEQFF. The CDR3 coding sequence is TGTGCCAGCAGCTTGGAGGGCAGGGGTTGGGATGAGCAGTTCTTC.

The chain uses TRBV11-2 and TRBJ2-6; D not certain. V was trimmed by 4 bases and J by 0 bases, leaving 10 bases between them. The CDR3 runs to 16 residues. The germline CDR1 and CDR2 sequences are SGHAT and FQNNGV. The CDR3 is CASSSVTSSGANVLTF. CDR3 sequence (DNA): TGTGCCAGCAGCTCAGTGACGAGCTCTGGGGCCAACGTCCTGACTTTC.

This clonotype occurred a few times. The V call is TRBV2, the J call TRBJ2-5, with D perhaps matching TRBD2 (5 bases). CDR3 length equals 13 residues. V was clipped by 4 bases and J by 6 bases, with 12 bases between them. Germline lookup yields CDR1 SNHLY and CDR2 FYNNEI. This CDR3 is CASSGVTGKTQYF. The DNA of the CDR3 is TGTGCCAGCAGTGGTGTCACGGGAAAGACCCAGTACTTC.

This clonotype was recorded once. This chain uses TRBV7-8 with TRBJ2-7; D gene unclear. Germline V gene sequence: CDR1 SGHVS, CDR2 FQNEAQ. V was pared by 5 bases and J by 6 bases, with 17 bases between. The CDR3 covers 14 residues. The CDR3 bases are TGTGCCAGCAGCACACTGGGCGACTGGAGCGAGCAGTACTTC. Amino acid sequence: CASSTLGDWSEQYF.